Listed below are T cell receptor beta chains from one sample, sequenced in a study of neurological immune-mediated disorders. TCRdb re-called the 5' RACE reads through MiXCR, storing one row per CDR3 protein. The table has some 38,000 distinct CDR3 sequences, 3% to 4% seen once. The sequenced sample consisted of PBMCs. The receptor set was obtained from a man aged 25-45 years with multiple sclerosis. Each CDR3 is given with its conserved first and last residue. The D gene is left open where the match is weak. Some rows have no size entry. The others give once, few or many, or a class for an expanded clone.

.	many	TRBV20-1	TRBJ2-3	CSAPDQSSTDTQYF	TGCAGTGCCCCGGATCAGTCGAGCACAGATACGCAGTATTTT
.	many	TRBV20-1	TRBJ1-5	CSARTIGAGANQPQHF	TGCAGTGCTAGAACGATAGGTGCAGGGGCAAATCAGCCCCAGCATTTT
TRBD1	many	TRBV12-3/TRBV12-4	TRBJ2-4	CASRGQVNIQYF	TGTGCCAGCAGGGGACAGGTGAACATTCAGTACTTC
.	many	TRBV20-1	TRBJ2-4	CSARDEPPLSAKNIQYF	TGCAGTGCTAGAGACGAACCCCCGCTTTCAGCCAAAAACATTCAGTACTTC
.	.	TRBV18	TRBJ2-2	CASSPDSVTGELFF	TGTGCCAGCTCCCCTGATTCCGTTACCGGGGAGCTGTTTTTT
.	.	TRBV18	TRBJ2-2	CASSPRQSGWPGELFF	TGTGCCAGCTCACCACGACAATCGGGGTGGCCCGGGGAGCTGTTTTTT
TRBD2	medium-sized	TRBV20-1	TRBJ2-5	CSARQGLAGNQETQYF	TGCAGTGCTAGACAGGGACTAGCGGGGAACCAAGAGACCCAGTACTTC
.	many	TRBV10-3	TRBJ1-1	CAISVDGGNTEAFF	TGTGCCATCAGTGTAGACGGGGGGAACACTGAAGCTTTCTTT
TRBD1	few	TRBV29-1	TRBJ2-7	CSAGDGQGTEQYF	TGCAGCGCCGGCGATGGACAGGGCACCGAGCAGTACTTC
TRBD2	.	TRBV20-1	TRBJ2-1	CSASLSRGGVYNEQFF	TGCAGTGCTTCCCTCTCGCGGGGGGGGGTTTACAATGAGCAGTTCTTC
.	many	TRBV4-3	TRBJ1-1	CASSKGTYTEAFF	TGCGCCAGCAGCAAAGGGACTTACACTGAAGCTTTCTTT
.	many	TRBV12-3/TRBV12-4	TRBJ1-5	CASSLMNQPQHF	TGTGCCAGCAGTTTAATGAATCAGCCCCAGCATTTT
.	many	TRBV4-3	TRBJ2-1	CASSPGGAIREQFF	TGCGCCAGCAGCCCTGGCGGGGCGATACGGGAGCAGTTCTTC
.	.	TRBV18	TRBJ2-1	CASSPPYNEQFF	TGTGCCAGCTCACCACCGTACAATGAGCAGTTCTTC
TRBD2	many	TRBV3-1	TRBJ2-3	CASSLTSGGRTDTQYF	TGTGCCAGCAGCCTTACTAGCGGGGGCCGCACAGATACGCAGTATTTT
.	.	TRBV7-3	TRBJ2-1	CASSLRQSSYNEQFF	TGTGCCAGCAGCTTACGACAGAGCTCCTACAATGAGCAGTTCTTC
TRBD1	.	TRBV6-1	TRBJ2-3	CASIPGQNPRADTQYF	TGTGCCAGCATTCCGGGACAGAATCCTCGTGCAGATACGCAGTATTTT
TRBD2	many	TRBV7-2	TRBJ2-1	CASRFGLAGSSSYNEQFF	TGTGCCAGCAGGTTCGGACTAGCGGGAAGCTCCTCCTACAATGAGCAGTTCTTC
.	medium-sized	TRBV5-1	TRBJ2-7	CASSLASDMLLEQYF	TGCGCCAGCAGCTTGGCGAGTGACATGCTCCTCGAGCAGTACTTC
.	many	TRBV6-2/TRBV6-3	TRBJ1-5	CASAQGFEPQHF	TGTGCCAGCGCACAGGGTTTTGAGCCCCAGCATTTT
.	.	TRBV18	TRBJ2-7	CASSPPPGGEEQYF	TGTGCCAGCTCACCACCCCCAGGGGGGGAAGAGCAGTACTTC
.	many	TRBV5-1	TRBJ1-2	CASSLRVDPYGYTF	TGCGCCAGCAGCTTGCGAGTAGATCCATATGGCTACACCTTC
.	many	TRBV9	TRBJ1-1	CASSVTTSSFGGAFF	TGTGCCAGCAGCGTGACTACCTCGTCATTTGGGGGAGCTTTCTTT
.	many	TRBV3-1	TRBJ2-3	CASSQRSNADTQYF	TGTGCCAGCAGCCAACGCTCGAATGCAGATACGCAGTATTTT
TRBD1	many	TRBV12-3/TRBV12-4	TRBJ1-2	CASRSQGADYGYTF	TGTGCCAGCAGGTCCCAGGGGGCGGACTATGGCTACACCTTC
.	few	TRBV12-3/TRBV12-4	TRBJ1-3	CASSQIGTPGKTIYF	TGTGCCAGCAGCCAAATAGGGACCCCGGGAAAAACCATATATTTT
TRBD1	.	TRBV12-3/TRBV12-4	TRBJ1-1	CASSLALRGLGRDTEAFF	TGTGCCAGCAGTTTAGCGCTAAGGGGGCTGGGGAGGGACACTGAAGCTTTCTTT
TRBD2	many	TRBV12-3/TRBV12-4	TRBJ2-1	CASSFFSGGPSIPNEQFF	TGTGCCAGCAGTTTTTTTAGCGGGGGCCCCTCTATCCCCAATGAGCAGTTCTTC
.	few	TRBV4-3	TRBJ2-2	CASSQGPITGELFF	TGCGCCAGCAGCCAGGGACCTATTACCGGGGAGCTGTTTTTT
.	many	TRBV6-5	TRBJ2-5	CASSYSKVSRGETQYF	TGTGCCAGCAGTTACTCGAAAGTGTCCAGGGGAGAGACCCAGTACTTC
.	many	TRBV20-1	TRBJ1-1	CSAERVRGTEAFF	TGCAGTGCAGAGAGGGTGCGGGGCACTGAAGCTTTCTTT
TRBD1	few	TRBV7-2	TRBJ2-1	CASSLGGSLFPGQGSYNEQFF	TGTGCCAGCAGCTTAGGGGGCTCCCTCTTCCCGGGACAGGGATCCTACAATGAGCAGTTCTTC
.	many	TRBV20-1	TRBJ1-5	CSARDSRPIQPQHF	TGCAGTGCTAGAGATAGTCGGCCCATTCAGCCCCAGCATTTT
.	many	TRBV20-1	TRBJ1-5	CSASVPGPINQPQHF	TGCAGTGCTAGTGTACCGGGACCGATAAATCAGCCCCAGCATTTT